This T cell receptor beta chain was sequenced in a study of T-cell memory formation after mild COVID-19. Each CDR3 protein gets one entry after TCRdb re-called the 5' RACE reads with MiXCR. This sample yields a few hundred thousand distinct CDR3 sequences, of which approximately 16% are seen a single time; under 25% belongs to the top ten. There are 12 residues in the CDR3. Per the germline V gene, CDR1 is SGDLS and CDR2 is YYNGEE. V lost 3 bases to trimming and J lost 6 bases; unmatched junction nucleotides: 2. In this sample, this clonotype turned up a few times. The TCR originated in a man younger than 35 who had mild COVID-19 (a few samples of this study predate the infection). Cell type and time point are not known. The sequencing sample was made of PBMCs or a T cell subset sorted from them (not recorded which). This chain joins TRBV9 and TRBJ1-2; 7 nucleotides align to TRBD1. The DNA of the CDR3 is TGTGCCAGCAGCGCGACAGGGAATGGCTACACCTTC. Translated, it gives CASSATGNGYTF.